These 19 T cell receptor beta chains came from one sample sequenced in a study of patients and donors after allogeneic stem cell transplantation. TCRdb redid the calling of the RT-PCR reads with MiXCR, one entry per CDR3 protein. The sample includes about 230,000 distinct CDR3 sequences, 13% to 15% of them seen just once. What was sequenced was blood, either unsorted or a sorted T cell fraction (not recorded which). The receptors were sampled from a human donor who was either an allogeneic HSCT recipient or a stem cell or donor lymphocyte infusion donor (not recorded which). It is not recorded whose cells these are; they may come from a transplant donor.

This clonotype was counted at least ten times. The chain employs TRBV2 and TRBJ2-1, with 11 bases that match TRBD2. The junction had 10 bases not matched to a gene; V was cut back by 6 bases and J by 9 bases. This CDR3 is built from 15 residues. Germline CDR1 SNHLY, CDR2 FYNNEI. The CDR3 DNA reads as TGTGCCAGCAGCCTTGCTAGCGGGAGGATCGGTGAGCAGTTCTTC. Protein: CASSLASGRIGEQFF. The whole variable domain, remainder taken from reference TRBV2 and TRBJ2-1, is EPEVTQTPSHQVTQMGQEVILRCVPISNHLYFYWYRQILGQKVEFLVSFYNNEISEKSEIFDDQFSVERPDGSNFTLKIRSTKLEDSAMYFCASSLASGRIGEQFFGPGTRLTVL.

V gene TRBV6-1 combines with J gene TRBJ2-6, with D uncertain. Trimming left V 7 bases short and J 1 base short, with 11 bases between. Per the germline V gene, CDR1 is MNHNS and CDR2 is SASEGT. The CDR3 length is 15 residues. DNA of the CDR3: TGTGCCAGCACCTCCATAGGGTCTGGGGCCAACGTCCTGACTTTC. As protein: CASTSIGSGANVLTF.

This clonotype has ten or more counts. This chain joins TRBV7-9 and TRBJ1-5; D gene ambiguous. The CDR3 consists of 14 residues. CDR1 is SEHNR and CDR2 is FQNEAQ in the germline V gene (reference sequence). The V gene lost 5 bases and the J gene lost 2 bases, with 10 bases spanning the gap. CDR3: CASSRSGGNQPQHF. CDR3 bases: TGTGCCAGCAGCCGATCCGGCGGCAATCAGCCCCAGCATTTT.

The rearrangement uses TRBV7-9 and TRBJ2-1; 8 bases are a match to TRBD2. CDR3 length equals 15 residues. The V gene end was trimmed by 3 bases and the J gene end by 4 bases; junction bases not matched to a gene: 5. Germline V gene sequence: CDR1 SEHNR, CDR2 FQNEAQ (reference sequence). DNA for the CDR3: TGTGCCAGCAGCTTCGGGGCGGGGGGATACAATGAGCAGTTCTTC. Translated: CASSFGAGGYNEQFF. The full variable domain, its missing parts supplied by reference TRBV7-9 and TRBJ2-1, is DTGVSQNPRHKITKRGQNVTFRCDPISEHNRLYWYRQTLGQGPEFLTYFQNEAQLEKSRLLSDRFSAERPKGSFSTLEIQRTEQGDSAMYLCASSFGAGGYNEQFFGPGTRLTVL.

This clonotype was picked up many times. This sequence joins TRBV19 and TRBJ1-3, with no clear D. V was shortened by 3 bases and J by 0 bases, with 9 bases between the two germline ends. The CDR3 runs to 15 residues. CDR1 is LNHDA, CDR2 SQIVND, per germline (reference sequence). CDR3 amino acids: CASSMAGNSGNTIYF. DNA of the CDR3: TGTGCCAGTAGTATGGCGGGCAACTCTGGAAACACCATATATTTT.

The chain has TRBV6-1 and TRBJ2-5; 8 bases are a match to TRBD1. The CDR3 has 16 residues. J was trimmed by 5 bases and V by 0 bases; bases with no gene match: 8. Germline V gene data show CDR1 as MNHNS and CDR2 as SASEGT. The CDR3 loop is CASSEAVTGVRETQYF. The CDR3 DNA follows: TGTGCCAGCAGTGAAGCGGTGACAGGGGTACGGGAGACCCAGTACTTC.

This clonotype appeared a few times. The CDR3 DNA reads as TGCGCCAGCAGCCGATGGGGGGACTCTGGGGCCAACGTCCTGACTTTC. As protein: CASSRWGDSGANVLTF. The chain recombines TRBV4-1 with TRBJ2-6; a weak D match, TRBD2 (6 bases). The germline V and J ends were trimmed by 4 bases and 0 bases, with 10 bases remaining between them. Looked up from germline, CDR1 is MGHRA and CDR2 is YSYEKL. This CDR3 contains 16 residues.

This clonotype was counted ten times or more. The chain uses TRBV12-3 or TRBV12-4 and TRBJ1-2; TRBD1 aligns across 7 bases. The CDR3 is 13 amino acids. V gave up 3 bases and J gave up 11 bases; unmatched junction bases: 9. The CDR3 loop reads CASSLGTAWGYTF. Here the CDR3 DNA reads TGTGCCAGCAGTTTGGGGACAGCATGGGGGTACACCTTC.

The rearrangement links TRBV5-1 to TRBJ2-7, with D possibly being TRBD2 (6 bases). Looked up from germline, CDR1 is SGHRS and CDR2 is YFSETQ. This CDR3 is 13 amino acids long. V lost 1 base, J lost 5 bases, and 10 bases lay in between. The CDR3 coding sequence is TGCGCCAGCAGCTTGCCTAGCGTCGACGAGCAGTACTTC. This sequence encodes CASSLPSVDEQYF.

V gene TRBV5-1 combines with J gene TRBJ1-4; 9 bases match TRBD1. The length of the CDR3 is 17 residues. Germline V CDR1 and CDR2: SGHRS, YFSETQ. With 2 bases clipped from V and 1 base from J, the junction kept 6 bases outside the gene matches. The CDR3 protein is CASSLGDRVGTNEKLFF. The CDR3 region has the DNA TGCGCCAGCAGCTTAGGGGACAGGGTTGGAACTAATGAAAAACTGTTTTTT. Looking up the rest from reference TRBV5-1 and TRBJ1-4 gives the full variable domain: KAGVTQTPRYLIKTRGQQVTLSCSPISGHRSVSWYQQTPGQGLQFLFEYFSETQRNKGNFPGRFSGRQFSNSRSEMNVSTLELGDSALYLCASSLGDRVGTNEKLFFGSGTQLSVL.

The J gene is TRBJ1-5, the V gene TRBV5-1; the D gene is possibly TRBD1 (5 bases). The ends were cut back, 4 bases at V and 5 bases at J, with 13 bases in the middle. Germline V lookup: CDR1 SGHRS, CDR2 YFSETQ. This CDR3 is built from 14 residues. DNA for the CDR3: TGCGCCAGCAGCCCGAACACAGGTGATCAGCCCCAGCATTTT. As protein: CASSPNTGDQPQHF.

V is TRBV4-2 and J is TRBJ2-1; 13 bases match TRBD2. Looked up from germline, CDR1 is LGHNA and CDR2 is YNFKEQ. The CDR3 is 23 residues long. The trim removed 0 bases at V and 8 bases at J, leaving 25 bases unmatched. CDR3 in amino acids: CASSQEDFRGAYPLAGGPDEQFF. Written as DNA, the CDR3 is TGTGCCAGCAGCCAAGAGGACTTTCGGGGGGCTTATCCACTAGCGGGAGGGCCAGATGAGCAGTTCTTC.

This clonotype was found a few times. The V gene is TRBV7-3, the J gene TRBJ2-3; 11 nucleotides align to TRBD1. The length of the CDR3 is 15 residues. CDR1 is SGHTA and CDR2 is FQGTGA in the germline V gene. With 4 bases clipped from V and 5 bases from J, the junction kept 5 bases outside the gene matches. The CDR3 region has the DNA TGTGCCAGCAGCTCAACGGGACAGGGGGGAGATACGCAGTATTTT. Its translation: CASSSTGQGGDTQYF.

This clonotype was seen only a few times. The chain links TRBV5-1 to TRBJ2-1; D is possibly TRBD1 (5 bases). The CDR3 covers 16 residues. V lost 0 bases and J lost 6, with 16 bases in between. Germline V gives CDR1 SGHRS, CDR2 YFSETQ. Here the CDR3 DNA reads TGCGCCAGCAGCTTGGACGGCAGGGCTATGGTCAATGAGCAGTTCTTC. Translated, it gives CASSLDGRAMVNEQFF.

The chain recombines TRBV6-1 with TRBJ1-6; TRBD1 agrees at 7 bases. Germline lookup yields CDR1 MNHNS and CDR2 SASEGT. Trimming at V came to 5 bases and at J to 6 bases, leaving 7 bases not matched to a gene. The CDR3 is 15 amino acids. The chain's CDR3 is CASSTQGGSNSPLHF. For the CDR3, the DNA is TGTGCCAGCAGTACCCAGGGGGGGAGTAATTCACCCCTCCACTTT.

A few counts support this clonotype. CDR3 residues: CSAERPQSDYNEQFF. CDR3 bases: TGCAGTGCTGAGAGGCCGCAGTCTGACTACAATGAGCAGTTCTTC. The chain couples TRBV20-1 to TRBJ2-1; D gene uncertain. Germline assignment: CDR1 DFQATT and CDR2 SNEGSKA (reference sequence). The CDR3 is 15 amino acids. V lost 5 bases, J lost 3 bases, and 17 bases lay in between.

This clonotype was detected once. The DNA for the CDR3 is TGTGCCAGCAGTTTAGGGGGCTCGACTAGCACAGATACGCAGTATTTT. Amino acid sequence: CASSLGGSTSTDTQYF. The chain carries TRBV27 and TRBJ2-3; weak D call: TRBD1 (6 bases). CDR1 MNHEY and CDR2 SMNVEV come from the germline V gene (reference sequence). V was shortened by 2 bases and J by 0 bases, with 12 bases between the two germline ends. The CDR3 is 16 amino acids.

In its sample, this clonotype was seen many times. The gene calls are TRBV24-1 and TRBJ2-5; no firm D call. V shed 1 base and J shed 4 bases, with 6 bases lying between them. There are 13 residues in the CDR3. CDR1 KGHDR and CDR2 SFDVKD come from the germline V gene. CDR3 protein: CATSDFGRETQYF. The CDR3 nucleotides are TGTGCCACCAGTGATTTTGGCCGAGAGACCCAGTACTTC.

This clonotype was counted a few times. CDR3 residues: CASSLTSGSRGNEQFF. The CDR3 DNA follows: TGCGCCAGCAGCCTGACTAGCGGGTCAAGGGGCAATGAGCAGTTCTTC. This chain connects TRBV5-1 to TRBJ2-1, with TRBD2 matching 10 bases. V lost 4 bases to trimming and J lost 6 bases; unmatched junction nucleotides: 10. Germline V gives CDR1 SGHRS, CDR2 YFSETQ. The CDR3 sequence is 16 residues long.